The 23 T cell receptor beta chains below come from one sample, sequenced in a study of T cell changes during pregnancy in multiple sclerosis. Libraries were prepared by immunoSEQ multiplex PCR; TCRdb keeps only in-frame clonotypes and omits some of them. The sample holds about 39,000 clones, almost 95% seen once. This sample comprised CD4+ T cells from peripheral blood mononuclear cells, obtained after pregnancy. The receptors were gathered from a female donor with multiple sclerosis, enrolled in a pregnancy study.

This clone was detected only once. The chain uses TRBV5-1 and TRBJ1-1, with 8 bases matching TRBD1. Trimming cost V 2 bases and J 4 bases; bases outside gene matches: 4. Germline V gives CDR1 SGHRS, CDR2 YFSETQ. CDR3 length: 14 residues. The CDR3 sequence: CASSFQGALTEAFF. The CDR3 DNA is TGCGCCAGCAGCTTTCAGGGGGCGCTCACTGAAGCTTTCTTT.

V is TRBV6-1 and J is TRBJ1-2; no clear D. Germline assignment: CDR1 MNHNS and CDR2 SASEGT. This CDR3 is 13 amino acids long. Trimming removed 3 bases from V and 4 bases from J, with 9 bases in between. The CDR3 DNA reads as TGTGCCAGCAGTGAGACAACTGGCTATGGCTACACCTTC. This sequence encodes CASSETTGYGYTF.

The chain has TRBV2 and TRBJ2-7, with D perhaps matching TRBD2 (6 bases). The CDR3 is 16 amino acids. Trimming took off 3 bases at V and 4 bases at J, with 19 bases between the two ends. CDR1 is SNHLY, CDR2 FYNNEI, per germline. As DNA, the CDR3 is TGTGCCAGCAGTGACTTGGGGACTCGGGGGACTTACGAGCAGTACTTC. Its protein is CASSDLGTRGTYEQYF.

The chain links TRBV1 to TRBJ2-7; TRBD2, the D gene given by the table, was not confirmed from the DNA. TRBV1 is listed as a pseudogene. The CDR3 covers 18 residues. Here the CDR3 reads CTSIPTSGGAVLLYEQYF. CDR3 DNA sequence: TGCACCAGCATCCCCACTAGCGGGGGGGCCGTGCTTCTGTACGAGCAGTACTTC.

V gene TRBV5-4 combines with J gene TRBJ1-3; tentatively, D is TRBD1 (6 bases). There are 15 residues in the CDR3. Trimming stripped 4 bases from V and 2 bases from J, with 13 bases between. CDR1 SGHNT and CDR2 YYREEE come from the germline V gene (reference sequence). The chain's CDR3 is CASSLNREPGNTIYF. The CDR3 DNA follows: TGTGCCAGCAGCCTAAACAGGGAGCCTGGAAACACCATATATTTT. Filled out from reference TRBV5-4 and TRBJ1-3, the complete variable domain reads ETGVTQSPTHLIKTRGQQVTLRCSSQSGHNTVSWYQQALGQGPQFIFQYYREEENGRGNFPPRFSGLQFPNYSSELNVNALELDDSALYLCASSLNREPGNTIYFGEGSWLTVV.

This rearrangement joins TRBV5-4 to TRBJ2-7, with D possibly TRBD1 on 5 matching bases. V was pared by 1 base and J by 0 bases, with 8 bases between. This CDR3 has 14 residues. CDR1 is SGHNT and CDR2 is YYREEE in the germline V gene (reference sequence). The CDR3: CASSLQGVSYEQYF. The CDR3 nucleotides read TGTGCCAGCAGCTTGCAAGGGGTCTCCTACGAGCAGTACTTC.

The V and J genes are TRBV5-1 and TRBJ2-5, with D possibly matching TRBD2 (5 bases). Germline V gene sequence: CDR1 SGHRS, CDR2 YFSETQ. V was pared by 6 bases and J by 6 bases, with 18 bases between. The CDR3 spans 14 residues. The chain's CDR3 is CASTPDGEGKTQYF. Here the CDR3 DNA reads TGCGCCAGCACCCCAGACGGGGAAGGAAAGACCCAGTACTTC.

The V and J genes are TRBV5-4 and TRBJ1-3; D remains ambiguous. V gave up 2 bases and J gave up 0 bases, with 12 bases separating them. CDR1 is SGHNT, CDR2 YYREEE, per germline (reference sequence). This CDR3 is 16 amino acids long. The DNA of the CDR3 is TGTGCCAGCAGCTTCCCCAAACCGGGCTCTGGAAACACCATATATTTT. Encoded protein: CASSFPKPGSGNTIYF. The entire variable domain, with the rest obtained from reference TRBV5-4 and TRBJ1-3, is as follows: ETGVTQSPTHLIKTRGQQVTLRCSSQSGHNTVSWYQQALGQGPQFIFQYYREEENGRGNFPPRFSGLQFPNYSSELNVNALELDDSALYLCASSFPKPGSGNTIYFGEGSWLTVV.

The chain carries TRBV4-1 and TRBJ1-1, with 7 positions matching TRBD1. The ends lost 4 bases at V and 1 base at J; junction bases unmatched: 6. Per the germline V gene, CDR1 is MGHRA and CDR2 is YSYEKL. CDR3 length: 15 amino acids. CDR3 bases: TGCGCCAGCAGCCTGCCAGACAGGGAGAACACTGAAGCTTTCTTT. Translation: CASSLPDRENTEAFF.

The chain employs TRBV9 and TRBJ2-5, with a tentative D call TRBD1 (5 bases). CDR1 SGDLS and CDR2 YYNGEE come from the germline V gene. Trimming took 4 bases from V and 1 from J, leaving 8 bases between them. The CDR3 totals 13 residues. CDR3 DNA sequence: TGTGCCAGCAGCTATACAGGCCAAGAGACCCAGTACTTC. It codes for CASSYTGQETQYF.

V and J are TRBV6-5 and TRBJ2-7; 9 bases align to TRBD2. V was pared by 2 bases and J by 0 bases, with 5 bases of the junction left unmatched. CDR1 is MNHEY and CDR2 is SVGAGI in the germline V gene. This CDR3 has 16 residues. The CDR3 DNA reads as TGTGCCAGCAGTTACGTGGGCGGGGGGGCCTCCTACGAGCAGTACTTC. This gives the protein CASSYVGGGASYEQYF.

The V call is TRBV6-6, the J call TRBJ1-2; no reliable D call. The CDR3 extends over 14 amino acids. Per germline, CDR1 MNHNY and CDR2 SVGAGI (reference sequence). Trimming took 7 bases from V and 4 from J, leaving 16 bases between them. This CDR3 is CASIPESDFYGYTF. The CDR3 nucleotides read TGTGCCAGCATCCCCGAGTCGGACTTCTATGGCTACACCTTC.

V is TRBV10-3 and J is TRBJ2-3; 7 nucleotides match TRBD2. V dropped 6 bases and J dropped 0; count of bases not matched to a gene: 6. This CDR3 contains 15 residues. Germline V gene sequence: CDR1 ENHRY, CDR2 SYGVKD. CDR3 loop: CAIRPGGTSTDTQYF. The DNA for the CDR3 is TGTGCCATCAGGCCCGGGGGGACGAGCACAGATACGCAGTATTTT.

CDR3 protein: CATSFGNTEAFF. In nucleotides, the CDR3 is TGTGCCACCTCGTTCGGGAACACTGAAGCTTTCTTT. V gene TRBV14 combines with J gene TRBJ1-1; the D is unclear. Germline CDR1 and CDR2: SGHDN and FVKESK. This CDR3 is 12 amino acids long. Trimming left V 10 bases short and J 1 base short, with 10 bases between.

The chain employs TRBV5-4 and TRBJ2-1, with D possibly being TRBD1 (6 bases). Between the trimmed V and J ends, which lost 3 bases and 2 bases, there was a span of 9 bases. CDR3 length: 14 amino acids. The germline gives CDR1 SGHNT, CDR2 YYREEE (reference sequence). CDR3 in DNA: TGTGCCAGCAGCTGGGGGCCAGCCTACAATGAGCAGTTCTTC. It encodes CASSWGPAYNEQFF.

This clone appeared a single time. The rearrangement joins TRBV6-5 to TRBJ1-2; no clear D gene. CDR1 MNHEY and CDR2 SVGAGI come from the germline V gene. Trimming shortened V by 5 bases and J by 9 bases, and 13 bases separated the two germline ends. CDR3 length: 12 residues. CDR3 in DNA: TGTGCCAGCAGTCAGACCTCCGGGAGCTACACCTTC. It specifies CASSQTSGSYTF.

The J gene is TRBJ2-1, the V gene TRBV19, with D possibly matching TRBD2 (5 bases). The V and J ends lost 3 bases and 4 bases respectively, with 10 bases between them. CDR1 LNHDA and CDR2 SQIVND come from the germline V gene (reference sequence). The CDR3 covers 14 residues. CDR3: CASSITRTYNEQFF. The CDR3 region has the DNA TGTGCCAGTAGTATCACAAGGACTTACAATGAGCAGTTCTTC.

The V gene is TRBV5-1, the J gene TRBJ1-6; 7 bases are shared with TRBD1. The germline CDR1 and CDR2 sequences are SGHRS and YFSETQ. The V gene end was trimmed by 0 bases and the J gene end by 10 bases; junction bases not matched to a gene: 7. This CDR3 contains 15 residues. In DNA, the CDR3 is TGCGCCAGCAGCTTGGAAGACAGGGTGCGGTCACCCCTCCACTTT. Translated: CASSLEDRVRSPLHF.

The chain has TRBV5-1 and TRBJ1-1; maybe TRBD1 (6 bases). V was trimmed by 0 bases and J by 11 bases, leaving 17 bases between them. Per germline, CDR1 SGHRS and CDR2 YFSETQ. This CDR3 spans 14 amino acids. The CDR3 DNA reads TGCGCCAGCAGCTTGGCGGGGGGCGAAGGGCACGCTTTCTTT. As protein: CASSLAGGEGHAFF.

V usage is TRBV18 and J usage is TRBJ2-5; 8 nucleotides line up with TRBD2. Per the germline V gene, CDR1 is KGHSH and CDR2 is LQKENI. This CDR3 region has 15 residues. Trimming took 5 bases from V and 4 from J; bases not matched to a gene: 9. CDR3 loop: CASSSPASGPETQYF. The CDR3 coding sequence is TGTGCCAGCTCATCGCCAGCTAGCGGGCCAGAGACCCAGTACTTC.

Concerning this clone itself: This sample also contains other DNA sequences that code for the same CDR3. The chain links TRBV5-6 to TRBJ1-5; 7 nucleotides line up with TRBD1. The V segment lost 2 bases and the J segment 3 bases; nucleotides outside the gene matches: 5. CDR1 and CDR2 (germline): SGHDT, YYEEEE. CDR3 length: 15 residues. In DNA form, the CDR3 reads TGTGCCAGCAGCTTAGGACAGGCGAACAATCAGCCCCAGCATTTT. It translates to CASSLGQANNQPQHF.

V is TRBV19 and J is TRBJ2-2; D is perhaps TRBD1 (5 bases). The CDR3 is 15 residues long. Trimming pared 7 bases from V and 1 base from J, leaving 13 bases between. CDR1 and CDR2 (germline): LNHDA, SQIVND (reference sequence). The CDR3 DNA reads TGTGCCAGTACCCCGCGGCAGGGGAACACCGGGGAGCTGTTTTTT. It encodes CASTPRQGNTGELFF.

The count of this clone is one. The gene calls are TRBV5-4 and TRBJ2-3; D is possibly TRBD2 (7 bases). This CDR3 spans 15 amino acids. The germline gives CDR1 SGHNT, CDR2 YYREEE (reference sequence). The V end lost 5 bases, the J end lost 2 bases, and 15 bases lay between the germline ends. The CDR3 nucleotides are TGTGCCAGCAGGAGGGGGGGGATGGCCACAGATACGCAGTATTTT. Its translation: CASRRGGMATDTQYF. Combining the CDR3 with reference TRBV5-4 and TRBJ2-3 gives the whole variable domain ETGVTQSPTHLIKTRGQQVTLRCSSQSGHNTVSWYQQALGQGPQFIFQYYREEENGRGNFPPRFSGLQFPNYSSELNVNALELDDSALYLCASRRGGMATDTQYFGPGTRLTVL.